This TCR beta chain derives from a study of tissue T cells after allogeneic stem cell transplantation. Study findings and constraints: Anatomically similar tissues had similar TCR repertoires within each patient.

This clone ranks as medium-sized. Antigen: not known. Some clones are missing from TCRdb's copy, which holds only in-frame ones; the method was immunoSEQ multiplex PCR. The sample records 10,000 to 15,000 clones, around 70% being singletons. Retrospectively chosen non-transplant comparators had other cancers and at least five gastrointestinal samples, without known gastrointestinal disease. Looked up from germline, CDR1 is GTSNPN and CDR2 is SVGIG (reference sequence). Trimming left V 4 bases short and J 7 bases short, with 26 bases between. The CDR3 runs 16 residues. The sequence was collected from a woman aged 18-55 years with breast cancer. Specimen: tissue from the right colon, collected at autopsy. The V call is TRBV30, the J call TRBJ2-7, with a tentative D call TRBD2 (6 bases). The CDR3 reads CAWIRSIGTSLREQYF. The CDR3 nucleotides read TGTGCCTGGATTAGGAGTATCGGGACTTCCCTGCGGGAGCAGTACTTC.